Below, 14 T cell receptor beta chains from the same sample are listed, as sequenced in a study of blood T cell repertoires in COVID-19. Libraries were prepared by immunoSEQ multiplex PCR; TCRdb keeps only in-frame clonotypes and omits some of them. The sample includes 40,000 to 60,000 clones, roughly 90% of them seen just once. The sequencing input was peripheral blood. The receptors derive from a human donor in a cohort sampled during active COVID-19.

V usage is TRBV18 and J usage is TRBJ1-1, with D hard to call. The CDR3 contains 15 residues. The germline V gene has CDR1 KGHSH and CDR2 LQKENI. The V end lost 0 bases, the J end lost 5 bases, and 13 bases lay between the germline ends. CDR3 bases: TGTGCCAGCTCACCACCGGTCGGGGTAGGAACTGAAGCTTTCTTT. Protein: CASSPPVGVGTEAFF.

This clone was counted only a few times. The chain is built from TRBV7-8 and TRBJ1-6; 7 positions agree with TRBD1. Germline trimming cut 5 bases from V and 7 bases from J; bases unmatched to any gene: 8. The CDR3 contains 15 residues. CDR1 and CDR2 from the germline V gene are SGHVS and FQNEAQ. The CDR3: CASSGQQGTNSPLHF. The CDR3, as DNA: TGTGCCAGCAGCGGTCAACAGGGGACAAATTCACCCCTCCACTTT.

The chain is built from TRBV3-1 (or the pseudogene TRBV3-2) and TRBJ1-2; D is undetermined. The CDR3 has 14 residues. Deletions cut 3 bases from V and 2 bases from J, with 10 bases between. Looked up from germline, CDR1 is LGHDT and CDR2 is YNNKEL (reference sequence). CDR3 sequence (DNA): TGTGCCAGCAGCCAGTGGAGGCCAAACTATGGCTACACCTTC. It translates to CASSQWRPNYGYTF.

CDR3 loop: CASSYGGLGYTF. Written as DNA, the CDR3 is TGTGCCAGCAGTTACGGGGGGTTAGGCTACACCTTC. The genes are TRBV6-5 and TRBJ1-2; D might be TRBD1 (5 bases). There are 12 residues in the CDR3. Germline V lookup: CDR1 MNHEY, CDR2 SVGAGI. V gave up 2 bases and J gave up 8 bases, with 9 bases separating them.

The chain joins TRBV24-1 to TRBJ2-5; 7 nucleotides agree with TRBD1. V lost 3 bases, J lost 2 bases, and 5 bases stayed unmatched. This CDR3 has 15 residues. The germline V gene has CDR1 KGHDR and CDR2 SFDVKD. DNA of the CDR3: TGTGCCACCAGTGATGCGACAGGGCGGCAAGAGACCCAGTACTTC. Protein: CATSDATGRQETQYF.

CDR3 loop: CSVGDSPPDQPQHF. The CDR3 region has the DNA TGCAGCGTTGGCGACAGTCCCCCTGATCAGCCCCAGCATTTT. The chain has TRBV29-1 and TRBJ1-5; possible D gene TRBD1, 5 bases. Trimming stripped 4 bases from V and 5 bases from J, with 15 bases between. The germline V gene encodes CDR1 SQVTM and CDR2 ANQGSEA. The CDR3 runs 14 residues.

V and J are TRBV28 and TRBJ1-4; 7 positions agree with TRBD1. Trimming cost V 8 bases and J 4 bases; bases outside gene matches: 7. The V gene's germline CDR1 is MDHEN and CDR2 SYDVKM. The CDR3 has 14 residues. The CDR3: CASRRDSLNEKLFF. CDR3 bases: TGTGCCAGCCGAAGGGACAGTCTTAATGAAAAACTGTTTTTT.

This clone was seen just once. This chain uses TRBV19 with TRBJ2-6; D perhaps matches TRBD1 (5 bases). CDR3 size: 16 residues. The germline V and J ends were trimmed by 7 bases and 0 bases, with 13 bases remaining between them. Germline V gives CDR1 LNHDA, CDR2 SQIVND (reference sequence). The CDR3 coding sequence is TGTGCCAGTACCCCCCTCGACAGCTCTGGGGCCAACGTCCTGACTTTC. Protein product: CASTPLDSSGANVLTF. The full variable domain, with the rest looked up from reference TRBV19 and TRBJ2-6, is DGGITQSPKYLFRKEGQNVTLSCEQNLNHDAMYWYRQDPGQGLRLIYYSQIVNDFQKGDIAEGYSVSREKKESFPLTVTSAQKNPTAFYLCASTPLDSSGANVLTFGAGSRLTVL.

The chain carries TRBV3-1 (or the pseudogene TRBV3-2) and TRBJ2-7, with TRBD2 identical over 8 bases. Trimming removed 1 base from V and 6 bases from J; junction bases left unmatched: 2. Germline V CDR1 and CDR2: LGHDT, YNNKEL (reference sequence). This CDR3 is 13 amino acids long. The CDR3 here is CASSQGTSTEQYV. The CDR3 nucleotides read TGTGCCAGCAGCCAAGGGACTAGCACCGAGCAGTACGTC.

The chain links TRBV5-4 to TRBJ2-5; 11 bases align to TRBD2. The ends lost 4 bases at V and 1 base at J; junction bases unmatched: 12. The CDR3 totals 18 residues. Germline V CDR1 and CDR2: SGHNT, YYREEE (reference sequence). CDR3 in amino acids: CASSPLTSGRGGQETQYF. CDR3 DNA: TGTGCCAGCAGCCCCCTCACTAGCGGGAGAGGTGGCCAAGAGACCCAGTACTTC. Full variable domain (remainder filled in from reference TRBV5-4 and TRBJ2-5): ETGVTQSPTHLIKTRGQQVTLRCSSQSGHNTVSWYQQALGQGPQFIFQYYREEENGRGNFPPRFSGLQFPNYSSELNVNALELDDSALYLCASSPLTSGRGGQETQYFGPGTRLLVL.

The chain recombines TRBV10-3 with TRBJ2-1; TRBD1 agrees at 10 bases. CDR3 size: 16 residues. Germline V gene sequence: CDR1 ENHRY, CDR2 SYGVKD. With V trimmed by 5 bases and J by 3 bases, 7 bases remained unmatched. The CDR3 spells CAISLVWTGGYNEQFF. The CDR3 nucleotides are TGTGCCATCAGTCTGGTGTGGACAGGGGGCTACAATGAGCAGTTCTTC.

The V gene is TRBV18, the J gene TRBJ2-5; D perhaps matches TRBD1 (5 bases). The CDR3 is 14 amino acids. Germline V gives CDR1 KGHSH, CDR2 LQKENI. V dropped 3 bases and J dropped 0 bases, with 8 bases sitting between them. The CDR3 here is CASSPTANQETQYF. The CDR3 region has the DNA TGTGCCAGCTCACCGACAGCGAACCAAGAGACCCAGTACTTC.

The V call is TRBV23-1, the J call TRBJ2-4; the D gene is possibly TRBD2 (6 bases). TRBV23-1 is labeled an ORF, and its function is uncertain. V lost 6 bases to trimming and J lost 4 bases, with 16 bases between them. This CDR3 region has 15 residues. In nucleotides, the CDR3 is TGCGCCAGCAGCCCGGTGGGGGGTCGGAAAAACATTCAGTACTTC. Translated: CASSPVGGRKNIQYF.

The chain uses TRBV18 and TRBJ1-2; unclear D gene. V was shortened by 5 bases and J by 1 base, with 17 bases between the two germline ends. Looked up from germline, CDR1 is KGHSH and CDR2 is LQKENI. The CDR3 totals 16 residues. CDR3 amino acids: CASSGPQAQFNYGYTF. DNA for the CDR3: TGTGCCAGCTCAGGCCCCCAGGCCCAGTTTAACTATGGCTACACCTTC.